This T cell receptor beta chain emerged from a study of tissue T cells after allogeneic stem cell transplantation. Study-wide results and caveats: Within patients, tissue anatomy strongly shaped TCR repertoire composition. Few T cell clones were shared across patients, but motif clusters showed tissue-specific shared signatures. Some tissue clones might be persisting host cells; their alloreactivity or antigen specificity was not determined.

Per germline, CDR1 GKSSPN and CDR2 SITVG. The V and J ends lost 0 bases and 0 bases respectively, with 7 bases between them. The CDR3 runs to 14 residues. Details on this clone: Its specificity is unknown. Gene names are the mouse ones. The CDR3 is cut off 1 residue early in the read; its end comes from the germline J gene. The same CDR3 arises from other DNA sequences in this sample as well.

TCRbeta CDR3 was sequenced at survey depth with template counts. TCRdb's copy holds only in-frame clones and misses some; the assay was immunoSEQ multiplex PCR. The sample yields roughly 50,000 clones, roughly 73% seen once. The TCR comes from a pool of C57BL/6 mice in good health. The sample consisted of sorted cells pooled from one or two spleens. The V gene is TRBV31, the J gene TRBJ2-4; unclear D gene. The CDR3 here is CAWSLEGSQNTLYF. The DNA read from the CDR3 is TGTGCCTGGAGTCTAGAGGGAAGTCAAAACACCTTGTAC.